What follows are 11 T cell receptor beta chains derived from one specimen sequenced in a study of T cells in Graves' hyperthyroidism and ophthalmopathy. Researchers amplified the TCR beta CDR3 regions from RNA transcripts. In the first-round RT-PCR of the TCR CDR3, the HTBI primer set was used. A single record per CDR3 protein comes from TCRdb applying MiXCR to the multiplex PCR reads. Of approximately 330,000 distinct CDR3 sequences in the sample, roughly 18% were seen once. The specimen sequenced was blood. Source of these receptors: a woman aged 45-60 years with Graves' hyperthyroidism.

The sample holds a few counts of this clonotype. V usage is TRBV6-5 and J usage is TRBJ2-5, with TRBD2 matching over 10 bases. Germline assignment: CDR1 MNHEY and CDR2 SVGAGI. The J segment lost 5 bases and the V segment lost 2 bases, leaving 11 bases of the junction unmatched. The CDR3 has 17 amino acids. CDR3 region: CASSYPAGAGGRETQYF. The DNA of the CDR3 is TGTGCCAGCAGTTACCCCGCCGGAGCGGGGGGGAGGGAGACCCAGTACTTC.

This clonotype showed up many times. The chain uses TRBV3-1 and TRBJ2-5; 7 positions match TRBD1. Germline lookup yields CDR1 LGHDT and CDR2 YNNKEL (reference sequence). The trim removed 4 bases at V and 5 bases at J, leaving 4 bases unmatched. The CDR3 is 13 amino acids. CDR3 DNA: TGTGCCAGCAGCCGACAGGGTCAGGAGACCCAGTACTTC. It yields the protein CASSRQGQETQYF.

In regard to this clonotype: A much bigger clone sits one base away, suggesting this may be a read error. This chain joins TRBV7-6 and TRBJ2-3, with 10 bases fitting TRBD1. This CDR3 contains 15 residues. In germline, CDR1 is SGHVS, CDR2 FNYEAQ. J gave up 0 bases and V 6 bases, and 3 bases lay outside the gene matches. CDR3 in amino acids: CASRGQGFSTDTQYF. CDR3 nucleotides: TGTGCCAGCAGGGGACAGGGGTTTAGCACAGATACGCAGTATTTT.

The V call is TRBV5-5, the J call TRBJ2-3; D perhaps matches TRBD2 (5 bases). The germline V and J ends were trimmed by 4 bases and 7 bases, with 13 bases remaining between them. The germline CDR1 and CDR2 sequences are SGHKS and YYEKEE (reference sequence). The CDR3 length is 13 residues. CDR3: CASSAGLVNTQYF. In DNA, the CDR3 is TGTGCCAGCAGCGCGGGCTTAGTTAATACGCAGTATTTT.

Only a few counts were recorded for this clonotype. The chain joins TRBV20-1 to TRBJ1-2; 7 bases agree with TRBD1. The CDR3 length is 14 residues. Germline V gene data show CDR1 as DFQATT and CDR2 as SNEGSKA (reference sequence). The V gene end was trimmed by 3 bases and the J gene end by 4 bases; junction bases not matched to a gene: 8. The CDR3 is CSARETGTAYGYTF. The CDR3 DNA sequence: TGCAGTGCTAGGGAGACCGGGACAGCCTATGGCTACACCTTC.

This clonotype was recorded at least ten times. The CDR3 nucleotides are TGTGCCAGCAGCGCAGGACAGGGACGCAATCAGCCCCAGCATTTT. Protein sequence: CASSAGQGRNQPQHF. The rearrangement joins TRBV6-1 to TRBJ1-5, with 8 bases identical to TRBD1. From germline, CDR1 is MNHNS and CDR2 SASEGT. CDR3 length: 15 residues. Trimming cost V 6 bases and J 2 bases; bases outside gene matches: 6.

This clonotype was counted many times. The chain employs TRBV3-1 and TRBJ2-5; D uncertain. This CDR3 comprises 12 residues. Per the germline V gene, CDR1 is LGHDT and CDR2 is YNNKEL (reference sequence). Trimming cost V 4 bases and J 4 bases, with 7 bases left between them. The chain's CDR3 is CASSRKSETQYF. In DNA, the CDR3 is TGTGCCAGCAGCCGCAAGTCAGAGACCCAGTACTTC.

The J gene is TRBJ2-3, the V gene TRBV11-2; the D gene is possibly TRBD2 (5 bases). From germline, CDR1 is SGHAT and CDR2 FQNNGV. The length of the CDR3 is 14 residues. V was pared by 3 bases and J by 6 bases, with 13 bases between. The DNA of the CDR3 is TGTGCCAGCAGCTTCGCGGGCCCCCGGGATACGCAGTATTTT. It codes for CASSFAGPRDTQYF.

This clonotype was counted ten times or more. The rearrangement joins TRBV27 to TRBJ2-7; the D is unclear. CDR3 length equals 13 residues. Germline V gene lookup returns CDR1 MNHEY and CDR2 SMNVEV (reference sequence). Trimming removed 1 base from V and 3 bases from J, with 7 bases in between. The CDR3 bases are TGTGCCAGCAGTTTATTACCGGGCTACGAGCAGTACGTC. Translated: CASSLLPGYEQYV.

This clonotype was seen a handful of times. The chain has TRBV30 and TRBJ2-1, with D perhaps TRBD1 (6 bases). The germline CDR1 and CDR2 sequences are GTSNPN and SVGIG (reference sequence). Deletions cut 2 bases from V and 5 bases from J, with 16 bases between. The CDR3 has 15 amino acids. The CDR3 DNA reads as TGTGCCTGGAGTTTTTTAGGACAGAGGAACAATGAGCAGTTCTTC. Its translation: CAWSFLGQRNNEQFF.

This clonotype came up many times. This chain uses TRBV3-1 with TRBJ2-3; possibly TRBD1 or TRBD2 for D (5 bases each). From germline, CDR1 is LGHDT and CDR2 YNNKEL (reference sequence). The CDR3 contains 15 residues. V was trimmed by 0 bases and J by 4 bases, leaving 11 bases between them. The CDR3 bases are TGTGCCAGCAGCCAAGAGGGGCGGGCTGCAGATACGCAGTATTTT. Its protein product is CASSQEGRAADTQYF.